Each of the 18 T cell receptor beta chains below was sequenced from the same sample in a study of regulatory T cells in long-lasting Graves disease (dated by TCRdb to about 2021). The protocol used for the library was multiplex PCR. The sequencer was an Illumina HiSeq 4000. TCR beta libraries were built with iRepertoire HTBI primers and Arm-PCR amplification of CDR3 regions. TCRdb handled the public reads itself, with Q25 trimming in fastp and clone calling in MiXCR, and kept productive beta chains. Here each entry gathers all rows of one CDR3 protein and keeps the most common genes and DNA. Across this sample there are 200,000 to 300,000 distinct CDR3 sequences, with 20% to 25% seen only once. The ten most abundant clones make up approximately 14% of the sample. Read against the paper, the sample's time point label means: newly diagnosed GD, antithyroid drugs for less than 3 months. RNA was extracted from PBMCs in TRIzol for both TCR sequencing and RNA sequencing.

The sequencing used peripheral blood mononuclear cells (PBMCs), collected at new diagnosis, from a patient treated with antithyroid drugs. The origin of the receptors is a female donor with Graves disease.

The table lists this clonotype with a few counts. This may be a read error: a much more frequent sequence differs by one nucleotide. This chain uses TRBV5-1 with TRBJ1-1; tentative D call: TRBD1 (6 bases). This CDR3 is 14 amino acids long. Per germline, CDR1 SGHRS and CDR2 YFSETQ. DNA for the CDR3: TGCGCCAGCAGCTTACCCCGGGACACGGGTGAAGCTTCCTTT. Translated, it gives CASSLPRDTGEASF.

The rearrangement uses TRBV20-1 and TRBJ2-7; 10 positions agree with TRBD2. J gave up 4 bases and V 5 bases, and 14 bases lay outside the gene matches. CDR3 length: 16 residues. Germline V gives CDR1 DFQATT, CDR2 SNEGSKA (reference sequence). DNA of the CDR3: TGCAGTGCTCACCAGGGACTAGCGTTACCCTCTTACGAGCAGTACTTC. It yields the protein CSAHQGLALPSYEQYF.

This clonotype was seen ten or more times. DNA of the CDR3: TGCAGCGTTGGGGCTCGTAGGGAAGATACGCAGTATTTT. Translation: CSVGARREDTQYF. The chain combines TRBV29-1 with TRBJ2-3; unclear D gene. V lost 4 bases, J lost 5 bases, and 13 bases lay in between. The CDR3 length is 13 residues. CDR1 SQVTM and CDR2 ANQGSEA come from the germline V gene.

The sample holds many counts of this clonotype. The rearrangement uses TRBV20-1 and TRBJ2-4, with 9 bases aligning to TRBD1. V gave up 6 bases and J gave up 5 bases; unmatched junction bases: 8. The CDR3 contains 14 residues. The V gene's germline CDR1 is DFQATT and CDR2 SNEGSKA (reference sequence). CDR3 sequence: CSAPGQGGENIQYF. The CDR3 bases are TGCAGTGCCCCGGGACAGGGAGGCGAAAACATTCAGTACTTC.

This clonotype has ten or more counts. The chain has TRBV7-8 and TRBJ1-1; D is ambiguous. The germline V gene encodes CDR1 SGHVS and CDR2 FQNEAQ. CDR3 length: 12 amino acids. V shed 4 bases and J shed 9 bases, with 12 bases lying between them. CDR3 in amino acids: CASSSPTRKAFF. CDR3 bases: TGTGCCAGCAGCTCTCCGACCCGTAAAGCTTTCTTT.

This clonotype appeared many times. CDR3 nucleotide sequence: TGTGCCAGCAGTGATCGGGACCCCTCATCCTACGAGCAGTACTTC. It codes for CASSDRDPSSYEQYF. The chain has TRBV2 and TRBJ2-7; possibly TRBD1 or TRBD2 for D (5 bases each). Trimming took 3 bases from V and 1 from J, leaving 13 bases between them. The CDR3 consists of 15 residues. Germline V gene data show CDR1 as SNHLY and CDR2 as FYNNEI.

The table lists this clonotype with many counts. This chain connects TRBV7-3 to TRBJ1-3; the D gene is possibly TRBD1 (5 bases). The germline V gene has CDR1 SGHTA and CDR2 FQGTGA. Trimming took off 5 bases at V and 3 bases at J, with 8 bases between the two ends. The length of the CDR3 is 13 residues. The CDR3 coding sequence is TGTGCCAGCAGCCGGGGGTTTGGAAACACCATATATTTT. The encoded protein is CASSRGFGNTIYF.

This clonotype was seen repeatedly, ten times or more. The J gene is TRBJ2-5, the V gene TRBV12-3 or TRBV12-4, with 7 bases fitting TRBD2. The CDR3 sequence is 15 residues long. V lost 7 bases to trimming and J lost 2 bases; unmatched junction nucleotides: 10. The CDR3 DNA reads as TGTGCCAGCATGAGTGCTAGCGGCCCGCAAGAGACCCAGTACTTC. This codes for CASMSASGPQETQYF.

This clonotype was seen repeatedly, ten times or more. The final CDR3 position lacks the conserved phenylalanine or tryptophan, pointing to a likely read error. The rearrangement joins TRBV7-2 to TRBJ1-1; the D gene is possibly TRBD1 (6 bases). V was pared by 5 bases and J by 1 base, with 14 bases between. Germline V gives CDR1 SGHTA, CDR2 FQGNSA. The CDR3 consists of 15 residues. The CDR3: CASSLGGTRNTEAFL. In nucleotides, the CDR3 is TGTGCCAGCAGCCTAGGGGGTACCAGGAACACTGAAGCTTTCCTT.

This clonotype was observed at least ten times. The CDR3 here is CSARDRTDSPLHF. DNA for the CDR3: TGCAGTGCTCGGGACAGGACCGATTCACCCCTCCACTTT. This chain links TRBV20-1 with TRBJ1-6; 8 nucleotides match TRBD1. The trim removed 5 bases at V and 8 bases at J, leaving 5 bases unmatched. The CDR3 has 13 amino acids. Germline V gene sequence: CDR1 DFQATT, CDR2 SNEGSKA (reference sequence).

This clonotype was counted many times. This sequence joins TRBV11-2 and TRBJ2-2, with TRBD2 matching over 11 bases. This CDR3 comprises 16 residues. The V and J ends lost 6 bases and 4 bases, in that order; junction bases with no gene match: 7. The germline CDR1 and CDR2 sequences are SGHAT and FQNNGV. CDR3 loop: CASRPTSGELTGELFF. The CDR3 DNA sequence: TGTGCCAGCAGACCGACTAGCGGGGAGCTCACCGGGGAGCTGTTTTTT.

Remarks on this clonotype: Only one base separates this from a far larger clonotype, so it likely reflects a read error. The chain's CDR3 is CASSEWVGGTYEQFF. CDR3 sequence (DNA): TGCGCCAGCAGTGAGTGGGTCGGGGGAACCTACGAGCAGTTCTTC. This chain uses TRBV10-1 with TRBJ2-3, with D possibly TRBD2 on 6 matching bases. Judging by the DNA end, TRBJ2-1 fits better; the J call may be wrong. This CDR3 region has 15 residues. Germline V gives CDR1 WNHNN, CDR2 SYGVQD (reference sequence).

The chain carries TRBV19 and TRBJ2-2; D unclear. Germline V gene lookup returns CDR1 LNHDA and CDR2 SQIVND (reference sequence). The CDR3 covers 15 residues. The ends were cut back, 1 base at V and 1 base at J, with 7 bases in the middle. In DNA, the CDR3 is TGTGCCAGTAGTATAGGGGTGCAGAACACCGGGGAGCTGTTTTTT. It codes for CASSIGVQNTGELFF.

About this clonotype: A far larger clone is off by one base, so a read error is likely. J is TRBJ2-3 and V is TRBV11-2; 10 nucleotides line up with TRBD1. V gave up 4 bases and J gave up 5 bases; unmatched junction bases: 9. Germline assignment: CDR1 SGHAT and CDR2 FQNNGV. CDR3 size: 16 residues. The CDR3 loop is CASSSGQGRDVDTQYF. In DNA, the CDR3 is TGTGCCAGCAGCTCGGGACAGGGGAGGGACGTAGATACGCAGTATTTT.

Relative to its sample, this clonotype is medium-sized (0.01 to 0.1%). V is TRBV7-2 and J is TRBJ2-2; 10 bases align to TRBD2. The CDR3 spans 18 residues. V lost 0 bases to trimming and J lost 0 bases; unmatched junction nucleotides: 4. Looked up from germline, CDR1 is SGHTA and CDR2 is FQGNSA. For the CDR3, the DNA is TGTGCCAGCAGCTTAGCTACTAGCGGGGATCCGAACACCGGGGAGCTGTTTTTT. It translates to CASSLATSGDPNTGELFF.

The gene calls are TRBV20-1 and TRBJ2-1; D not resolved. V shed 6 bases and J shed 7 bases, with 13 bases lying between them. This CDR3 contains 12 residues. CDR1 DFQATT and CDR2 SNEGSKA come from the germline V gene (reference sequence). The CDR3 DNA is TGCAGTGCCCTAGACGGCGATAATGAGCAGTTCTTC. This sequence encodes CSALDGDNEQFF.

This clonotype was seen only a few times. This chain joins TRBV28 and TRBJ1-3; D gene unclear. The CDR3 loop spans 14 amino acids. The germline V and J ends were trimmed by 3 bases and 3 bases, with 9 bases remaining between them. In germline, CDR1 is MDHEN, CDR2 SYDVKM. The DNA of the CDR3 is TGTGCCAGCAGTTTTATGGGGTATGGAAACACCATATATTTT. This sequence encodes CASSFMGYGNTIYF.

This clonotype showed up many times. The V call is TRBV20-1, the J call TRBJ1-2; 9 positions match TRBD1. Germline V gene data show CDR1 as DFQATT and CDR2 as SNEGSKA (reference sequence). This CDR3 is 15 amino acids long. V lost 0 bases and J lost 8; bases outside the gene matches: 10. The CDR3 DNA sequence: TGCAGTGCTAGAGATCCCCGGGACAGGGCGCGAGGCTACACCTTC. It encodes CSARDPRDRARGYTF.